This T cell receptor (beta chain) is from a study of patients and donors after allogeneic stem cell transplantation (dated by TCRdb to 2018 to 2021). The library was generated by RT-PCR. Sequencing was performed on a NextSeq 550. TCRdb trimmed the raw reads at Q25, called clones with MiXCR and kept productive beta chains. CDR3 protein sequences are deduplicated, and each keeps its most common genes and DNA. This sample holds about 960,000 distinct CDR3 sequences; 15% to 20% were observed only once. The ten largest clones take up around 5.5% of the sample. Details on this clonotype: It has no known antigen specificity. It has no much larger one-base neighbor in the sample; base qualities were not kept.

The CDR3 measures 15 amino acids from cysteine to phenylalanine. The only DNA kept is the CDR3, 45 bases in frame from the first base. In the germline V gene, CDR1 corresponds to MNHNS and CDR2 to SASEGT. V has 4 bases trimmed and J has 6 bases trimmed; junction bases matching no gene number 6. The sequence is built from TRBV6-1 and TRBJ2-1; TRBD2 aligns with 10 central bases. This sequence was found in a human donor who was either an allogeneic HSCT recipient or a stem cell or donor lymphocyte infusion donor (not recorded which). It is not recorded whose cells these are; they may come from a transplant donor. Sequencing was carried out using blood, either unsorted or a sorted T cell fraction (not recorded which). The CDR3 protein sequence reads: CASSVSSGRGNEQFF. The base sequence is TGTGCCAGCAGTGTGTCTAGCGGGAGAGGCAATGAGCAGTTCTTC.